Following are 20 T cell receptor beta chains from one sample sequenced in a study of CD8 T cells in ankylosing spondylitis. TCRdb passed the 5' RACE reads through MiXCR, listing each CDR3 protein once. Among under 200,000 distinct CDR3 sequences listed, 9.8% were seen once. Sequences were obtained from blood, either unsorted or a sorted T cell fraction (not recorded which). These receptors were collected from a female donor with ankylosing spondylitis or in good health (not recorded which).

This clonotype came up many times. This sequence joins TRBV29-1 and TRBJ2-5; D call uncertain. V was cut by 3 bases and J by 5 bases, with 13 bases left in between. CDR1 SQVTM and CDR2 ANQGSEA come from the germline V gene. The CDR3 is 13 residues long. The CDR3 region has the DNA TGCAGCGTTGAGATCGGGCAAGACGAGACCCAGTACTTC. Translating gives CSVEIGQDETQYF.

Many counts were recorded for this clonotype. The chain recombines TRBV5-1 with TRBJ2-5; D is perhaps TRBD1 (6 bases). CDR3 size: 16 residues. Germline V gene sequence: CDR1 SGHRS, CDR2 YFSETQ. Trimming stripped 3 bases from V and 0 bases from J, with 15 bases between. The CDR3 spells CASSSAGQMYQETQYF. CDR3 nucleotides: TGCGCCAGCAGCTCCGCCGGACAGATGTACCAAGAGACCCAGTACTTC.

This sequence joins TRBV5-1 and TRBJ2-1; 7 bases are a match to TRBD2. The germline V gene encodes CDR1 SGHRS and CDR2 YFSETQ. This CDR3 has 17 residues. V was clipped by 9 bases and J by 0 bases; unmatched bases: 15. The CDR3 loop reads CATSVTSVPSSYNEQFF. Written as DNA, the CDR3 is TGCGCCACCTCCGTCACTAGCGTACCCAGCTCCTACAATGAGCAGTTCTTC.

This clonotype was observed a few times. V gene TRBV5-5 combines with J gene TRBJ2-2; 7 nucleotides agree with TRBD1. With 6 bases clipped from V and 10 bases from J, the junction kept 15 bases outside the gene matches. This CDR3 has 15 amino acids. Germline CDR1 SGHKS, CDR2 YYEKEE (reference sequence). The CDR3 nucleotides read TGTGCCAGCATCGCCGGGGACAGCCCTACGGAGGAGCTGTTTTTT. It translates to CASIAGDSPTEELFF.

This chain links TRBV13 with TRBJ2-7, with D perhaps matching TRBD2 (5 bases). CDR3 length: 14 residues. Germline V CDR1 and CDR2: PRHDT, FYEKMQ (reference sequence). The V end lost 4 bases, the J end lost 4 bases, and 14 bases lay between the germline ends. The CDR3 region is CASSSSVRTYEQYF. CDR3 nucleotide sequence: TGTGCCAGCAGCTCATCAGTCCGGACTTACGAGCAGTACTTC.

The chain couples TRBV27 to TRBJ1-1; D might be TRBD1 (5 bases). Germline V gene data show CDR1 as MNHEY and CDR2 as SMNVEV (reference sequence). The CDR3 consists of 14 residues. The V gene lost 6 bases and the J gene lost 5 bases, with 16 bases spanning the gap. The CDR3 DNA is TGTGCCAGCAGCCCCGGGACGTTGGGGACTGAAGCTTTCTTT. This sequence encodes CASSPGTLGTEAFF.

V and J are TRBV6-1 and TRBJ2-1; D perhaps matches TRBD2 (5 bases). The length of the CDR3 is 13 residues. In germline, CDR1 is MNHNS, CDR2 SASEGT. With 6 bases removed from V and 6 bases from J, the gap between germline ends came to 12 bases. The CDR3 DNA sequence: TGTGCCAGCAGCGCCTCTAGCACCAATGAGCAGTTCTTC. Protein sequence: CASSASSTNEQFF.

This clonotype was counted only a few times. The chain couples TRBV24-1 to TRBJ2-1, with TRBD1 matching 10 bases. The CDR3 spans 15 residues. The germline V gene has CDR1 KGHDR and CDR2 SFDVKD. J gave up 8 bases and V 3 bases, and 6 bases lay outside the gene matches. CDR3 region: CATSDDRGRKDEQFF. As DNA, the CDR3 is TGTGCCACCAGTGATGACAGGGGGCGAAAGGATGAGCAGTTCTTC.

CDR3 region: CASSFRREEYEQYF. For the CDR3, the DNA is TGTGCCAGCAGCTTTAGGCGGGAGGAATACGAGCAGTACTTC. V is TRBV11-1 and J is TRBJ2-7; 8 nucleotides agree with TRBD2. V trimming: 3 bases; J trimming: 4 bases; junction bases outside the gene matches: 5. This CDR3 spans 14 amino acids. Germline V lookup: CDR1 SGHAT, CDR2 FQDESV (reference sequence).

This clonotype was recorded a few times. The chain joins TRBV6-1 to TRBJ2-3, with 7 bases fitting TRBD1. Germline V CDR1 and CDR2: MNHNS, SASEGT. V shed 6 bases, J shed 0 bases, and the junction held 6 bases outside the gene matches. This CDR3 spans 15 amino acids. This chain's CDR3 is CASSHRGSSTDTQYF. CDR3 coding DNA: TGTGCCAGCAGCCACAGGGGTTCAAGCACAGATACGCAGTATTTT.

This clonotype was counted at least ten times. The chain employs TRBV11-1 and TRBJ2-1; 15 bases are a match to TRBD2. V was clipped by 6 bases and J by 2 bases; unmatched bases: 8. The CDR3 totals 18 residues. Germline CDR1 SGHAT, CDR2 FQDESV (reference sequence). Here the CDR3 DNA reads TGTGCCAGCAGGGGTGGACTAGCGGGAGGGCCGACCTACAATGAGCAGTTCTTC. This codes for CASRGGLAGGPTYNEQFF.

This clonotype was counted between two and nine times. The chain carries TRBV6-2 or TRBV6-3 and TRBJ2-1; TRBD2 matches at 7 bases. Germline CDR1 and CDR2: MNHEY and SVGEGT. V gave up 2 bases and J gave up 7 bases; unmatched junction bases: 5. CDR3 length: 14 amino acids. The chain's CDR3 is CASSYGLAVNEQFF. CDR3 coding DNA: TGTGCCAGCAGTTACGGGCTAGCGGTGAATGAGCAGTTCTTC.

This clonotype was seen only a few times. The chain links TRBV5-1 to TRBJ1-6; D ambiguous. The V end lost 0 bases, the J end lost 7 bases, and 8 bases lay between the germline ends. This CDR3 contains 14 residues. CDR1 is SGHRS and CDR2 is YFSETQ in the germline V gene. CDR3 in amino acids: CASSLGRLNSPLHF. The CDR3 DNA sequence: TGCGCCAGCAGCTTGGGACGGCTGAATTCACCCCTCCACTTT.

The chain has TRBV20-1 and TRBJ2-7; 9 bases map to TRBD1. V trimming: 6 bases; J trimming: 5 bases; junction bases outside the gene matches: 14. The CDR3 contains 15 residues. Looked up from germline, CDR1 is DFQATT and CDR2 is SNEGSKA (reference sequence). CDR3 amino acids: CSARPPGTGINEQYF. The CDR3 bases are TGCAGTGCCCGCCCCCCGGGGACAGGGATAAACGAGCAGTACTTC.

In nucleotides, the CDR3 is TGCAGTGCTAGTGACGGGGAGGCTTCACCCCTCCACTTT. It codes for CSASDGEASPLHF. The J gene is TRBJ1-6, the V gene TRBV20-1; D not certain. The length of the CDR3 is 13 residues. Between the trimmed V and J ends, which lost 3 bases and 9 bases, there was a span of 12 bases. Germline V gene lookup returns CDR1 DFQATT and CDR2 SNEGSKA (reference sequence).

This clonotype was picked up many times. This chain links TRBV6-1 with TRBJ1-4; D call uncertain. The CDR3 runs 17 residues. Germline V gene lookup returns CDR1 MNHNS and CDR2 SASEGT. V was cut by 3 bases and J by 0 bases, with 14 bases left in between. The CDR3 coding sequence is TGTGCCAGCAGTGACCGACCCTACAGTGCAACTAATGAAAAACTGTTTTTT. Its translation is CASSDRPYSATNEKLFF.

CDR3 nucleotide sequence: TGTGCCAGCAGCTTAGCCCCCAGCGCGGATGAGCAGTTCTTC. As protein: CASSLAPSADEQFF. The chain has TRBV11-2 and TRBJ2-1, with D unclear. The CDR3 contains 14 residues. From germline, CDR1 is SGHAT and CDR2 FQNNGV. V lost 1 base and J 8 bases, leaving 12 bases between the germline ends.

This clonotype has ten or more counts. The CDR3 nucleotides read TGTGCCATCAGTGAGCCATCCCCGGGACTAGCGGGAGGGTCCAATGAGCAGTTCTTC. Amino acids: CAISEPSPGLAGGSNEQFF. This chain uses TRBV10-3 with TRBJ2-1; 16 bases fit TRBD2. The CDR3 loop spans 19 amino acids. V lost 2 bases to trimming and J lost 6 bases; unmatched junction nucleotides: 10. From germline, CDR1 is ENHRY and CDR2 SYGVKD.

This clonotype occurred a few times. The V and J genes are TRBV19 and TRBJ2-1; 11 bases agree with TRBD2. Per the germline V gene, CDR1 is LNHDA and CDR2 is SQIVND (reference sequence). After removal of 8 bases from V and 7 bases from J, the junction contained 7 bases not matched to a gene. The CDR3 covers 14 residues. The CDR3 sequence is CASLAGGGANEQFF. CDR3 bases: TGTGCCAGTCTAGCGGGAGGCGGAGCAAATGAGCAGTTCTTC.

This chain uses TRBV5-4 with TRBJ1-1, with D tentatively TRBD1 (5 bases). V was clipped by 5 bases and J by 13 bases, with 21 bases between them. CDR3 length: 13 amino acids. Per germline, CDR1 SGHNT and CDR2 YYREEE (reference sequence). The CDR3 sequence: CASSWDGREEGFF. CDR3 nucleotide sequence: TGTGCCAGCAGTTGGGACGGACGTGAAGAGGGTTTCTTT.